This TCR beta chain was retrieved from a study of breast tumors, draining lymph nodes, adjacent tissues. As regards this clonotype: The junction and the germline gene differ at one end; a read error may be behind it.

Germline V lookup: CDR1 SGHTA, CDR2 FQGNSA. This CDR3 region has 12 residues. Samples came from axillary lymph nodes draining the breast cancer. MiXCR, applied by TCRdb to the multiplex PCR reads, yields one record per CDR3 protein. The data show about 130,000 distinct CDR3 sequences, 20% to 25% seen once. The chain links TRBV7-2 to TRBJ2-3; D is unresolved. This sequence originates from a female donor with breast cancer. Some clones in this sample may be carry-over from other donors' samples. Sequenced material: axillary lymph node tissue. The CDR3 sequence: CASSSFADTQCF. For the CDR3, the DNA is TGTGCCAGCAGCTCCTTTGCGGATACGCAGTGTTTT.